This TCR beta chain derives from a study of T cells in Graves' hyperthyroidism and ophthalmopathy. Germline assignment: CDR1 KGHDR and CDR2 SFDVKD. Between the trimmed V and J ends, which lost 2 bases and 0 bases, there was a span of 6 bases. The CDR3 is 14 amino acids. Regions amplified from RNA transcripts were the TCR beta CDR3 regions. When the TCR CDR3 underwent first-round RT-PCR, the HTBI primer set was used. TCRdb recomputed calls from the multiplex PCR reads with MiXCR, one row per CDR3 protein. The table lists approximately 640,000 distinct CDR3 sequences, approximately 42% of them singletons. This clonotype was counted at least ten times. The target antigen is unknown. Study-level points and caveats: Ophthalmopathy was distinguished from stable hyperthyroidism by 13 V-J signatures. Expanded thyroid clonotypes (above 0.001) were mostly also found in blood.

The origin of this receptor is an adult man with Graves' disease, either hyperthyroidism or ophthalmopathy (not recorded which). V usage is TRBV24-1 and J usage is TRBJ1-2; no clear D. The specimen sequenced was peripheral blood or thyroid tissue (not recorded which). The CDR3 nucleotides read TGTGCCACCAGTGATTCGGGGACTAACTATGGCTACACCTTC. This translates into CATSDSGTNYGYTF.